This TCR beta chain emerged from a study of Ad26.COV2.S vaccination and SARS-CoV-2 variants (dated by TCRdb to the early 2020s). About the full investigation: Donors in the vaccine arm were drawn from COV1001, a phase I-IIa trial of Ad26.COV2.S in healthy adults that was multicentre, randomized, double-blind and placebo-controlled. Ad26.COV2.S was given intramuscularly at 5x10^10 or 1x10^11 viral particles, as a single shot or as two shots 56 days apart. TCRbeta repertoire sequencing served as the tool for gauging how specific and how broad the SARS-CoV-2-reactive T cell receptors were following Ad26.COV2.S vaccination. The TCR-sequenced set comprised approximately 30 samples: around 20 Ad26.COV2.S vaccine recipients, 5 placebo recipients and 8 SARS-CoV-2 convalescent individuals. Trial participants were randomized into five groups of five, in which low-dose or high-dose Ad26.COV2.S was given once or twice, or placebo was given on both occasions. Investigators did not know the trial group allocation while performing experiments and assessing outcomes.

This specimen's treatment or condition label, per the study, means: roughly 19 received Ad26.COV2.S at low or high dose, single or two shots; 5 received placebo; per-sample allocation not given. For vaccine and placebo recipients, repertoires were sequenced using samples collected on day 63 after the first injection. In Cohort 1b, some 25 adults aged 18-55 years were enrolled at a single site in Boston, USA, between 29 July and 7 August 2020. Ad26.COV2.S was a replication-incompetent adenovirus type 26 vector expressing a prefusion-stabilized SARS-CoV-2 spike protein from the original Wuhan strain. Findings and caveats that apply to the study as a whole: The authors noted that the TCR breadth and depth analyses may have underestimated total T cell responses. Higher spike-specific TCR breadth was observed in Ad26.COV2.S recipients than in placebo recipients (P = 0.0014). Non-spike TCR breadth was comparable between vaccine and placebo recipients, consistent with the vaccine containing only spike. The study was not powered for comparison of responses between vaccine doses or regimens. After vaccination, spike-specific CD8+ and CD4+ T cell responses were reported to show substantial breadth.

About this clone: Its antigen target is currently unknown. No base qualities exist here, and no much larger clone lies one base off it.

The immunoSEQ Assay was the method used to sequence TCRbeta CDR3 regions. After extraction, genomic DNA underwent amplification by bias-controlled multiplex PCR, followed by high-throughput sequencing. From the authors' description of their analysis: To quantify the absolute abundance of every unique TCRbeta CDR3 region, sequences were collapsed and filtered. T cell fraction was estimated by normalizing TCRbeta template counts to usable DNA, with usable DNA measured through amplification of reference genes found in all nucleated cells. Repertoire TCRs were annotated as SARS-CoV-2-specific when V gene, CDR3 amino acid sequence and J gene were exactly matched to a known reactive TCR set. The reference SARS-CoV-2 TCR set was obtained from MIRA and was filtered for enrichment in COVID-19-positive ImmuneCODE repertoires, whereby public or cross-reactive TCRs were removed. Using the MIRA antigens, annotated TCRs were further analysed by specific ORF or by position within an ORF. Breadth was defined as the number of annotated unique rearrangements divided by the total number of unique productive rearrangements, and depth was defined as the summed frequency of the annotated unique rearrangements. TCR breadth was compared between groups using two-sided Wilcoxon rank-sum tests. TCRdb carries this immuneACCESS record with in-frame sequences only. Its versions omit some clonotypes, under half of them owing to an unresolved V gene in the studies checked, with the rest unexplained. That table gives V, J and clone size, and the DNA gave D and trimming. The sample yields hundreds of thousands of clones; 89% were counted once. The ten largest clonotypes hold over 2% of the sample.

The sequence came from a person between 18 and 65 years old who received the Ad26.COV2.S COVID-19 vaccine or a placebo. The source was peripheral blood, collected in a trial of Ad26.COV2.S vaccine versus placebo.

The DNA sequence is TGCGCCAGCAGTCTTACCGGGACAGGGCCCTCCTTCTCTGGAAACACCATATATTTT. Its product reads: CASSLTGTGPSFSGNTIYF. The chain is assembled from TRBV4-3 and TRBJ1-3, with 9 bases matching TRBD1. Trimmed from V: 6 bases; trimmed from J: 0 bases; junction bases lacking a gene match: 15. The CDR3 holds 19 amino acids from the cysteine to the phenylalanine. Just CDR3 DNA is preserved here, 57 bases in frame from base 1. The germline V gene provides CDR1 LGHNA and CDR2 YSLEER.